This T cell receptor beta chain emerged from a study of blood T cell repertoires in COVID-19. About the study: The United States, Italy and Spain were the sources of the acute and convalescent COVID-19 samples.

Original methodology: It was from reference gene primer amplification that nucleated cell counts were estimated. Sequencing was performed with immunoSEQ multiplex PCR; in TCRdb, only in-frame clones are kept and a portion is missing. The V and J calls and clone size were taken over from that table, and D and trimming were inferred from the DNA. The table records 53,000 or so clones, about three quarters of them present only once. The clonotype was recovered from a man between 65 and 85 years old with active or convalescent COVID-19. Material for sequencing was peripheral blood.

CDR3 coding DNA: TGTGCCAGCAGCCCGCGTGAACAGGGGGCGTCTGGCAATGAGCAGTTCTTC. This sequence encodes CASSPREQGASGNEQFF. V is TRBV9 and J is TRBJ2-1; TRBD1 aligns across 9 bases. V was pared by 4 bases and J by 6 bases, with 14 bases of the junction left unmatched. The CDR3 is made up of 17 amino acids. In germline, CDR1 is SGDLS, CDR2 YYNGEE.